This TCR beta chain emerged from a study of CD8 T cells in Susac syndrome. Trimming took off 4 bases at V and 2 bases at J, with 20 bases between the two ends. Germline assignment: CDR1 SGHTA and CDR2 FQGNSA. There are 17 residues in the CDR3. Random-hexamer reverse transcription was applied to 0.5 to 1 ug RNA. Each CDR3 protein is one row after TCRdb ran MiXCR on the immunoSEQ multiplex PCR reads. The data show 170,000 or so distinct CDR3 sequences, roughly 95% seen once. The sequence was collected from a human donor with Susac syndrome. The sequenced sample was CD4+ T cells from PBMCs. This sequence joins TRBV7-2 and TRBJ2-5; D is perhaps TRBD2 (5 bases). CDR3 region: CASSSSLWRAIQETQYF. Written as DNA, the CDR3 is TGTGCCAGCAGCTCATCCCTGTGGCGGGCCATACAAGAGACCCAGTACTTC.